This T cell receptor beta chain was obtained from a study of shared clonotypes between healthy human individuals. In this sample, this clone turned up once. Donors comprised only Caucasian adults living in Nashville, Tennessee. The data were produced by immunoSEQ multiplex PCR, yet TCRdb's version contains in-frame clones alone and is incomplete. The sample holds 2 million to 2.5 million clones, about 95% seen once. The sequence was collected from a man between 18 and 29 years old in good health. The specimen was naive CD4+ T cells sorted from blood. The subset is: CD45RA+ positively selected.

CDR3: CASARTSYSGELFF. DNA of the CDR3: TGTGCCAGCGCAAGGACTAGCTACTCCGGGGAGCTGTTTTTT. V is TRBV6-5 and J is TRBJ2-2, with 8 positions matching TRBD2. Looked up from germline, CDR1 is MNHEY and CDR2 is SVGAGI. This CDR3 region has 14 residues. Trimming removed 8 bases from V and 6 bases from J; junction bases left unmatched: 8.